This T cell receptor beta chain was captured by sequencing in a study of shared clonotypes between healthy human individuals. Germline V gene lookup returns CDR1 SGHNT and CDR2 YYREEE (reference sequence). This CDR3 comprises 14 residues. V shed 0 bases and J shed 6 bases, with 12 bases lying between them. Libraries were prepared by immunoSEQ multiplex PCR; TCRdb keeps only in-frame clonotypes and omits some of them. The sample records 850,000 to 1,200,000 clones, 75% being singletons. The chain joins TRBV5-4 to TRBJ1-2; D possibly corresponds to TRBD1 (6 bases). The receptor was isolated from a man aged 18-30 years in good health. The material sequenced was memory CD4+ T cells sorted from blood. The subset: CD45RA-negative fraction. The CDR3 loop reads CASSLVQGRDGYTF. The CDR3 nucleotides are TGTGCCAGCAGCTTGGTACAGGGTAGAGATGGCTACACCTTC. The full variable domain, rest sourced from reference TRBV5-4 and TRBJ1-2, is ETGVTQSPTHLIKTRGQQVTLRCSSQSGHNTVSWYQQALGQGPQFIFQYYREEENGRGNFPPRFSGLQFPNYSSELNVNALELDDSALYLCASSLVQGRDGYTFGSGTRLTVV.